The rows below give T cell receptor beta chains drawn from one sample of a study of glioma-infiltrating T cells. TCRdb re-analysed the multiplex PCR reads in MiXCR, keeping a single row per CDR3 protein. The table shows approximately 130,000 distinct CDR3 sequences, with more than 20% occurring only once. Sequencing was carried out using glioma tissue, nonneoplastic brain tissue, or PBMCs (not recorded which). These receptor sequences come from a human donor with low-grade glioma or glioblastoma, undergoing nonglioma brain surgery, or in good health (not recorded which). Both conserved end residues are part of each CDR3. The D gene is left open where the match is weak. Rows give clone size only sometimes, using once, few, many, or a class for an expanded clone.

v_call	j_call	clone_size	d_call	cdr3_aa	cdr3_nt
TRBV19	TRBJ2-5	-	TRBD2	CASRKTSGEQETQYF	TGTGCCAGTAGAAAGACTAGCGGAGAACAAGAGACCCAGTACTTC
TRBV25-1	TRBJ1-2	-	-	CASSEAGRRGYTF	TGTGCCAGCAGTGAAGCGGGGAGGCGTGGCTACACCTTC
TRBV18	TRBJ2-3	few	TRBD1	CASSPGQTYTDTQYF	TGTGCCAGCTCACCGGGACAGACTTACACAGATACGCAGTATTTT
TRBV11-1	TRBJ1-2	-	-	CASSLNRAYGYTF	TGTGCCAGCAGCTTAAACAGGGCCTATGGCTACACCTTC
TRBV19	TRBJ2-3	few	-	CASSRDTDTQYF	TGTGCCAGTAGCAGGGACACAGATACGCAGTATTTT
TRBV25-1	TRBJ1-5	many	-	CASSDAGGNQPQHF	TGTGCCAGCAGTGACGCAGGGGGCAATCAGCCCCAGCATTTT
TRBV6-6	TRBJ2-6	few	-	CASSYTDQQSSGANVLTF	TGTGCCAGCAGTTACACCGACCAACAGAGCTCTGGGGCCAACGTCCTGACTTTC
TRBV7-9	TRBJ1-1	-	-	CASSLGSGSGYMNTEAFF	TGTGCCAGCAGCTTGGGGTCAGGGTCGGGGTACATGAACACTGAAGCTTTCTTT
TRBV28	TRBJ1-1	many	-	CASTFGGFPEAFF	TGTGCCAGCACCTTCGGGGGTTTCCCTGAAGCTTTCTTT
TRBV3-1	TRBJ1-2	-	-	CASSQDPRLYGYTF	TGTGCCAGCAGCCAAGATCCCCGGCTCTATGGCTACACCTTC
TRBV7-2	TRBJ2-2	-	-	CASSTPMNTGELFF	TGTGCCAGCAGCACCCCCATGAACACCGGGGAGCTGTTTTTT
TRBV2	TRBJ2-5	few	-	CAGSTNQETQYF	TGTGCCGGGTCGACAAACCAAGAGACCCAGTACTTC
TRBV19	TRBJ2-3	few	-	CASSIRGTVMDTQYF	TGTGCCAGTAGTATTCGGGGGACCGTGATGGATACGCAGTATTTT
TRBV29-1	TRBJ1-1	-	-	CSVEDLKTAIGMDTEAFF	TGCAGCGTTGAAGACTTGAAGACAGCTATTGGGATGGACACTGAAGCTTTCTTT
TRBV20-1	TRBJ2-2	few	-	CSAKGGRNTGELFF	TGCAGTGCTAAAGGGGGGCGGAACACCGGGGAGCTGTTTTTT
TRBV7-9	TRBJ1-2	once	-	CASSLAGFQVGYTF	TGTGCCAGCAGCTTAGCAGGTTTTCAGGTTGGCTACACCTTC
TRBV7-9	TRBJ2-1	-	TRBD2	CASSLLLAVNSYNEQFF	TGTGCCAGCAGCTTACTCCTAGCGGTTAACTCCTACAATGAGCAGTTCTTC
TRBV18	TRBJ1-6	few	TRBD1	CASSQDRDNSPLHF	TGTGCCAGCTCCCAGGACAGGGATAATTCACCCCTCCACTTT
TRBV2	TRBJ2-5	-	-	CASSEGRWGFETQYF	TGTGCCAGCAGTGAGGGTAGATGGGGGTTCGAGACCCAGTACTTC
TRBV11-1	TRBJ2-1	-	-	CASRGTGYPGQFF	TGTGCCAGCAGGGGAACAGGTTACCCAGGGCAGTTCTTC
TRBV20-1	TRBJ2-5	-	-	CSAIGSPQETQYF	TGCAGTGCTATAGGGAGCCCCCAAGAGACCCAGTACTTC
TRBV30	TRBJ1-2	-	TRBD1	CAWSRSRSGGDGYTF	TGTGCCTGGAGTAGGTCGCGGTCAGGGGGGGATGGCTACACCTTC
TRBV24-1	TRBJ2-5	few	TRBD2	CATEAGGPYQETQYF	TGTGCCACCGAAGCGGGGGGCCCGTACCAAGAGACCCAGTACTTC
TRBV10-3	TRBJ2-3	-	-	CAIGGDSPSTDTQYF	TGTGCCATCGGGGGGGACAGCCCTAGCACAGATACGCAGTATTTT
TRBV3-1	TRBJ2-1	few	-	CASSPPERYEQFF	TGTGCCAGCAGCCCGCCGGAGCGCTATGAGCAGTTCTTC
TRBV27	TRBJ2-3	many	TRBD2	CASGLATFTDTQYF	TGTGCCAGCGGACTAGCGACATTTACAGATACGCAGTATTTT
TRBV4-1	TRBJ2-3	few	-	CASSQGVLQGRDTQYF	TGCGCCAGCAGCCAAGGTGTTCTCCAGGGTAGGGACACGCAGTATTTT
TRBV20-1	TRBJ2-3	many	TRBD1	CSASRLDRVGRDTQYF	TGCAGTGCTAGTAGGCTCGACAGGGTAGGAAGAGATACGCAGTATTTT
TRBV6-4	TRBJ2-5	-	TRBD1	CASSPTPTGAQETQYF	TGTGCCAGCAGCCCAACCCCGACAGGGGCCCAAGAGACCCAGTACTTC
TRBV28	TRBJ1-3	-	-	CASRSVGLRGSSGNTIYF	TGTGCCAGCAGATCCGTGGGCCTCAGGGGATCCTCTGGAAACACCATATATTTT
TRBV27	TRBJ2-6	many	-	CASGPWRSGANVLTF	TGTGCCAGCGGACCTTGGAGGTCTGGGGCCAACGTCCTGACTTTC
TRBV7-8	TRBJ1-1	-	-	CASSLVRGNEAFF	TGTGCCAGCAGCTTAGTCAGGGGAAATGAAGCTTTCTTT
TRBV6-1	TRBJ1-2	many	-	CASRFRAPLGYTF	TGTGCCAGCAGGTTCCGGGCGCCTCTTGGCTACACCTTC
TRBV4-1	TRBJ2-3	-	TRBD1	CASSQVRDRGRGTQYF	TGCGCCAGCAGCCAAGTCAGGGACAGGGGGCGCGGTACGCAGTATTTT
TRBV20-1	TRBJ1-1	many	-	CSAGGVMTFF	TGCAGTGCGGGTGGGGTGATGACTTTCTTT
TRBV20-1	TRBJ2-5	many	TRBD2	CSASGLGTSGRSRGETQYF	TGCAGTGCTAGCGGATTGGGTACTAGCGGTAGATCCAGGGGAGAGACCCAGTACTTC
TRBV7-9	TRBJ2-3	few	-	CASSTYPEDTQYF	TGTGCCAGCAGCACCTACCCGGAAGATACGCAGTATTTT
TRBV7-9	TRBJ1-2	few	TRBD1	CASSPARLQGSGYTF	TGTGCCAGCAGCCCCGCTAGATTACAGGGGTCTGGCTACACCTTC
TRBV20-1	TRBJ1-2	few	TRBD1	CSAETDRVYGYTF	TGCAGTGCTGAGACAGACAGGGTCTATGGCTACACCTTC
TRBV12-3/TRBV12-4	TRBJ1-2	-	-	CASSGSNYGYTF	TGTGCCAGCAGCGGGAGCAACTATGGCTACACCTTC
TRBV24-1	TRBJ2-5	-	-	CATSGGDETQYF	TGTGCCACCAGTGGAGGGGACGAGACCCAGTACTTC
TRBV7-9	TRBJ2-5	few	-	CASTRLGSLETQYF	TGTGCCAGCACTAGACTCGGGAGCCTAGAGACCCAGTACTTC
TRBV25-1	TRBJ1-1	-	TRBD1	CASSERDRENTEAFF	TGTGCCAGCAGTGAACGGGACAGGGAGAACACTGAAGCTTTCTTT
TRBV7-6	TRBJ2-5	few	-	CASSLVSGSPQETQYF	TGTGCCAGCAGCTTAGTATCCGGAAGTCCCCAAGAGACCCAGTACTTC
TRBV12-3/TRBV12-4	TRBJ1-5	few	-	CASSPRRAHNQPQHF	TGTGCCAGCAGTCCCCGGAGGGCCCACAATCAGCCCCAGCATTTT